A selection of T cell receptor beta chains follows, all from one sample in a study of blood T cell repertoires in COVID-19. Sequencing was performed with immunoSEQ multiplex PCR; in TCRdb, only in-frame clones are kept and a portion is missing. The table records 60,000 to 75,000 clones, around 87% of them present only once. Sample: peripheral blood. The receptors here all came from a man over 45 with active COVID-19. The CDR3 runs from the conserved cysteine through the conserved F or W.

v_call	j_call	cdr3_aa
TRBV5-1	TRBJ1-2	CASSLVGGDGYTF
TRBV29-1	TRBJ2-1	CSVGDSGQGRNEQFF
TRBV10-3	TRBJ1-2	CATTGGSNYGYTF
TRBV19	TRBJ2-5	CASSMDLVGLAIRETQYF
TRBV30	TRBJ1-2	CAWSGQGGGYTF
TRBV9	TRBJ1-4	CASSGGVNNEKLFF
TRBV4-3	TRBJ2-5	CASSQDSGKAETQYF
TRBV4-1	TRBJ2-5	CASSEENQETQYF
TRBV20-1	TRBJ2-1	CSASYLPASGRSYNEQFF
TRBV11-2	TRBJ1-1	CASSLPGKNTEAFF
TRBV18	TRBJ2-7	CASSPGQGGEQYF
TRBV5-1	TRBJ1-1	CASSRRGNLDTEAFF
TRBV10-3	TRBJ2-1	CAISESRDYSYNEQFF
TRBV6-5	TRBJ1-3	CASSYEEGGISTIYF
TRBV18	TRBJ2-7	CASSAAGLGQYF
TRBV6-2/TRBV6-3	TRBJ2-7	CASSQPGQGSSYEQYF
TRBV4-1	TRBJ2-7	CASSQADRAPYEQYF
TRBV10-3	TRBJ1-5	CAISGENQPQHF
TRBV5-5	TRBJ1-6	CASSSLDRGGNSPLHF
TRBV9	TRBJ1-1	CASSDTLNTEAFF
TRBV9	TRBJ2-7	CASSVGGTSGYEQYF
TRBV3-1/TRBV3-2	TRBJ2-1	CASSQLGTSGPKDEQFF
TRBV5-1	TRBJ2-3	CASSWSGTGTDTQYF
TRBV28	TRBJ1-2	CASRGGTGAVYGYTF
TRBV9	TRBJ1-1	CASSVISSMNTEAFF
TRBV12-3/TRBV12-4	TRBJ2-5	CASSSEETQYF
TRBV28	TRBJ2-7	CASSLYGGGHEQYF
TRBV7-2	TRBJ1-6	CASSPATGEPNSPLHF
TRBV4-1	TRBJ2-5	CASSQESAGERETQYF
TRBV11-3	TRBJ2-7	CASSPRTGWNEQYF
TRBV21-1	TRBJ1-1	CASSPRQRDTEAFF
TRBV28	TRBJ2-7	CASSSPSGSESYEQYF
TRBV2	TRBJ1-6	CASSQTGAGSPLHF
TRBV19	TRBJ1-2	CASTPVGTGFNGYTF
TRBV6-2/TRBV6-3	TRBJ2-1	CASSRQGASYNEQFF
TRBV7-7	TRBJ1-3	CASSSGTGAGNTIYF
TRBV6-2/TRBV6-3	TRBJ2-2	CASSYHGRTNTGELFF
TRBV4-3	TRBJ2-4	CASSQERGNIQYF
TRBV30	TRBJ1-1	CAWSVRDRVNTEAFF
TRBV6-2/TRBV6-3	TRBJ2-7	CASSYSISGRARFVEQYF
TRBV2	TRBJ1-2	CASSQGQGNYGYTF
TRBV27	TRBJ2-7	CASSRTSGRSYEQYF
TRBV6-2/TRBV6-3	TRBJ2-1	CASSYSGGTTINEQFF
TRBV28	TRBJ1-5	CASIGRGYQPQHF
TRBV7-9	TRBJ2-7	CASSSPGSYEQYF
TRBV4-3	TRBJ2-3	CASSQVETSGISYF
TRBV27	TRBJ1-1	CASSPRGGRDTEAFF
TRBV28	TRBJ2-2	CASILRGTGELFF
TRBV27	TRBJ1-5	CARQWDSNSNQPQHF